This T cell receptor (beta chain) was sequenced during a study of T cell repertoires in cytomegalovirus infection. TCRdb itself ran the reads through MiXCR, one entry per CDR3 protein. Of 310,000 or so distinct CDR3 sequences in the sample, under 30% were seen once. General study points: Within the response measured ex vivo, HLA-C-restricted CMV-specific TCR beta clonotypes were dominant.

This clonotype was detected ten times or more. The antigen is unknown. The germline V gene has CDR1 SGHVS and CDR2 FNYEAQ. The CDR3 has 13 residues. Trimming left V 5 bases short and J 1 base short, with 9 bases between. The clonotype comes from a human donor in good health (CMV status not recorded). Some clones in this sample may be carry-over from other donors' samples. Input material: PBMCs. J is TRBJ2-7 and V is TRBV7-6; either TRBD1 or TRBD2 may supply D (5 bases each). The CDR3 protein is CASSPGRSYEQYF. In nucleotides, the CDR3 is TGTGCCAGCAGCCCGGGACGGTCCTACGAGCAGTACTTC.